The 24 T cell receptor beta chains given below trace back to one sample, sequenced in a study of beta chain features in type 1 diabetes. cDNA synthesis used the whole RNA isolate, giving expressed TCRB sequences. Here immunoSEQ multiplex PCR was the method, and the copy in TCRdb shows in-frame clones only, minus some. The sample comprises around 430,000 clones, approximately 28% of which are singletons, and around 0.065% rests with the top ten. The sample consisted of naive CD4+ T cells from blood. All receptors come from a man younger than 35 in good health.

The V and J genes are TRBV6-6 and TRBJ2-1; 11 bases are shared with TRBD2. Per germline, CDR1 MNHNY and CDR2 SVGAGI (reference sequence). The CDR3 is 16 amino acids. Germline trimming cut 0 bases from V and 4 bases from J; bases unmatched to any gene: 2. The CDR3 DNA sequence: TGTGCCAGCAGTTACTCGACTAGCGGGGCTTACAATGAGCAGTTCTTC. It yields the protein CASSYSTSGAYNEQFF.

The chain joins TRBV18 to TRBJ2-4; TRBD2 might be the D (6 bases). The V end was cut by 3 bases, the J end by 0 bases, with 6 bases between. The germline V gene has CDR1 KGHSH and CDR2 LQKENI. The CDR3 length is 14 residues. CDR3 in amino acids: CASSPGGAKNIQYF. The CDR3 nucleotides are TGTGCCAGCTCACCCGGGGGAGCCAAAAACATTCAGTACTTC.

This chain joins TRBV2 and TRBJ2-7, with 8 bases fitting TRBD2. The V and J ends lost 10 bases and 5 bases, in that order; junction bases with no gene match: 7. The CDR3 is 12 residues long. From germline, CDR1 is SNHLY and CDR2 FYNNEI. As DNA, the CDR3 is TGTGCCACCATTAGCGGGATCGACGAGCAGTACTTC. Its protein product is CATISGIDEQYF.

This clone was picked up a small number of times. V is TRBV5-1 and J is TRBJ2-1, with D perhaps matching TRBD2 (6 bases). The CDR3 has 14 residues. V was cut by 4 bases and J by 8 bases, with 16 bases left in between. Germline V gives CDR1 SGHRS, CDR2 YFSETQ. CDR3 sequence reads: CASSPGPGTHEQFF. The CDR3 DNA sequence: TGCGCCAGCAGCCCGGGACCAGGGACTCATGAGCAGTTCTTC.

Points on this clone: Other nucleotide sequences in the sample specify the same CDR3. V is TRBV20-1 and J is TRBJ2-3; no clear D gene. The germline V and J ends were trimmed by 4 bases and 0 bases, with 2 bases remaining between them. This CDR3 comprises 11 residues. Germline assignment: CDR1 DFQATT and CDR2 SNEGSKA (reference sequence). Here the CDR3 reads CSAMSTDTQYF. Written as DNA, the CDR3 is TGCAGTGCTATGAGCACAGATACGCAGTATTTT.

This clone was counted a few times. The rearrangement uses TRBV30 and TRBJ2-3; tentatively, D is TRBD1 (6 bases). This CDR3 comprises 15 residues. Germline lookup yields CDR1 GTSNPN and CDR2 SVGIG (reference sequence). With 3 bases removed from V and 3 bases from J, the gap between germline ends came to 16 bases. The CDR3 sequence is CAWSATGTVTDTQYF. As DNA, the CDR3 is TGTGCCTGGAGCGCTACAGGGACCGTAACAGATACGCAGTATTTT.

The V and J genes are TRBV7-2 and TRBJ2-5; weak D call: TRBD2 (5 bases). The germline V gene encodes CDR1 SGHTA and CDR2 FQGNSA. The CDR3 contains 14 residues. V dropped 3 bases and J dropped 4 bases, with 12 bases sitting between them. The CDR3 sequence is CASSFGVVGETQYF. The CDR3 DNA reads as TGTGCCAGCAGCTTCGGGGTTGTCGGAGAGACCCAGTACTTC. Drawing the rest from reference TRBV7-2 and TRBJ2-5, the complete variable domain is GAGVSQSPSNKVTEKGKDVELRCDPISGHTALYWYRQSLGQGLEFLIYFQGNSAPDKSGLPSDRFSAERTGGSVSTLTIQRTQQEDSAVYLCASSFGVVGETQYFGPGTRLLVL.

The chain uses TRBV4-2 and TRBJ2-1; D gene unclear. The length of the CDR3 is 15 residues. Germline lookup yields CDR1 LGHNA and CDR2 YNFKEQ. V gave up 2 bases and J gave up 4 bases, with 12 bases separating them. DNA of the CDR3: TGTGCCAGCAGCCAACCGGCCAAGGGATACAATGAGCAGTTCTTC. As protein: CASSQPAKGYNEQFF.

This clone has only a few counts. The CDR3: CASSQEAGQAREQYF. The DNA of the CDR3 is TGCGCCAGCAGCCAAGAGGCGGGGCAGGCGAGGGAGCAGTACTTC. The V gene is TRBV4-3, the J gene TRBJ2-7; possible D gene TRBD2, 6 bases. The V end was cut by 0 bases, the J end by 7 bases, with 16 bases between. Germline CDR1 reads LGHNA; CDR2 reads YSLEER. The CDR3 contains 15 residues.

This clone has a handful of counts. The chain links TRBV7-3 to TRBJ2-3, with 14 bases fitting TRBD2. The CDR3 covers 16 residues. Germline assignment: CDR1 SGHTA and CDR2 FQGTGA. J gave up 3 bases and V 3 bases, and 2 bases lay outside the gene matches. As DNA, the CDR3 is TGTGCCAGCAGCTTGGGGACTAGCGGGAGTACAGATACGCAGTATTTT. This sequence encodes CASSLGTSGSTDTQYF. The entire variable domain, with the rest obtained from reference TRBV7-3 and TRBJ2-3, is as follows: GAGVSQTPSNKVTEKGKYVELRCDPISGHTALYWYRQSLGQGPEFLIYFQGTGAADDSGLPNDRFFAVRPEGSVSTLKIQRTERGDSAVYLCASSLGTSGSTDTQYFGPGTRLTVL.

The chain employs TRBV30 and TRBJ1-1; unclear D gene. The CDR3 has 15 residues. The V end was cut by 0 bases, the J end by 4 bases, with 15 bases between. The germline V gene encodes CDR1 GTSNPN and CDR2 SVGIG (reference sequence). The CDR3 here is CAWSVTGNGGTEAFF. DNA of the CDR3: TGTGCCTGGAGTGTAACTGGGAATGGTGGCACTGAAGCTTTCTTT.

This chain uses TRBV30 with TRBJ2-7; D may match TRBD1 or TRBD2 (5 bases each). The CDR3 is made up of 12 amino acids. Germline CDR1 GTSNPN, CDR2 SVGIG (reference sequence). V shed 5 bases and J shed 3 bases, with 11 bases lying between them. CDR3: CAWGTEYYEQYF. The DNA for the CDR3 is TGTGCCTGGGGGACCGAATACTACGAGCAGTACTTC. Supplemented by reference TRBV30 and TRBJ2-7, the full variable domain reads SQTIHQWPATLVQPVGSPLSLECTVEGTSNPNLYWYRQAAGRGLQLLFYSVGIGQISSEVPQNLSASRPQDRQFILSSKKLLLSDSGFYLCAWGTEYYEQYFGPGTRLTVT.

This clone was seen only a few times. This chain links TRBV6-1 with TRBJ2-1; D possibly corresponds to TRBD1 (5 bases). Per germline, CDR1 MNHNS and CDR2 SASEGT. V gave up 7 bases and J gave up 6 bases, with 10 bases separating them. The CDR3 is 12 residues long. This CDR3 reads CASTPTGNEQFF. The CDR3 coding sequence is TGTGCCAGCACCCCTACAGGCAATGAGCAGTTCTTC.

This clone was seen just once. The chain recombines TRBV7-2 with TRBJ1-1; TRBD1 is a possible D gene (5 bases). Germline V gene data show CDR1 as SGHTA and CDR2 as FQGNSA. V dropped 5 bases and J dropped 6 bases, with 13 bases sitting between them. The CDR3 is 13 residues long. The CDR3 sequence: CASSRDFGAEAFF. In nucleotides, the CDR3 is TGTGCCAGCAGCAGGGACTTTGGGGCTGAAGCTTTCTTT.

This clone was recorded a few times. J is TRBJ2-7 and V is TRBV5-1; TRBD2 matches 13 bases. Trimming cost V 4 bases and J 5 bases; bases outside gene matches: 6. This CDR3 has 15 residues. Per the germline V gene, CDR1 is SGHRS and CDR2 is YFSETQ. In nucleotides, the CDR3 is TGCGCCAGCAGCCCTGGACTAGCGGGAGCCCACGAGCAGTACTTC. This gives the protein CASSPGLAGAHEQYF. The variable domain in full, completed from reference TRBV5-1 and TRBJ2-7, reads KAGVTQTPRYLIKTRGQQVTLSCSPISGHRSVSWYQQTPGQGLQFLFEYFSETQRNKGNFPGRFSGRQFSNSRSEMNVSTLELGDSALYLCASSPGLAGAHEQYFGPGTRLTVT.

The CDR3 DNA reads as TGCAGCGTTGGAGACAGCCGGGTTTACAATGAGCAGTTCTTC. This codes for CSVGDSRVYNEQFF. This chain uses TRBV29-1 with TRBJ2-1; D possibly corresponds to TRBD1 (5 bases). This CDR3 is 14 amino acids long. Germline V gives CDR1 SQVTM, CDR2 ANQGSEA. V shed 4 bases and J shed 4 bases, with 14 bases lying between them.

In its sample, this clone was seen a few times. The chain links TRBV11-3 to TRBJ2-1; D perhaps matches TRBD1 (6 bases). The germline gives CDR1 SGHNT, CDR2 YENEEA. CDR3 length: 11 residues. V was trimmed by 5 bases and J by 9 bases, leaving 8 bases between them. This chain's CDR3 is CASSRGSEQFF. CDR3 nucleotide sequence: TGTGCCAGCAGCAGGGGGTCTGAGCAGTTCTTC.

This clone was detected only a few times. The rearrangement links TRBV30 to TRBJ2-2; no clear D. V dropped 5 bases and J dropped 6 bases, with 10 bases sitting between them. This CDR3 has 12 amino acids. Germline CDR1 reads GTSNPN; CDR2 reads SVGIG (reference sequence). In DNA form, the CDR3 reads TGTGCCTGGGGGAAGGATGCCGGGGAGCTGTTTTTT. Amino acid sequence: CAWGKDAGELFF.

In DNA form, the CDR3 reads TGTGCCACCAGCAGAGATCGACTAGCGGGAACGGAGACCCAGTACTTC. It is translated as CATSRDRLAGTETQYF. The chain uses TRBV15 and TRBJ2-5, with 11 nucleotides matching TRBD2. V dropped 0 bases and J dropped 5; count of bases not matched to a gene: 5. The CDR3 has 16 residues. The germline CDR1 and CDR2 sequences are LNHNV and YYDKDF (reference sequence).

This clone has more than one count but fewer than ten. The rearrangement links TRBV25-1 to TRBJ2-1; D call uncertain. The CDR3 sequence is 13 residues long. V lost 0 bases, J lost 12 bases, and 12 bases lay in between. Germline CDR1 reads MGHDK; CDR2 reads SYGVNS. The CDR3 sequence: CASSEYGRIRQFF. The DNA of the CDR3 is TGTGCCAGCAGTGAATATGGCCGTATCCGGCAGTTCTTC.

V usage is TRBV29-1 and J usage is TRBJ2-7; 11 nucleotides line up with TRBD2. J was trimmed by 4 bases and V by 4 bases; bases with no gene match: 9. Germline V lookup: CDR1 SQVTM, CDR2 ANQGSEA. The CDR3 runs to 15 residues. The CDR3 spells CSVVNSGRARYEQYF. For the CDR3, the DNA is TGCAGCGTTGTTAATAGCGGGAGGGCCAGGTACGAGCAGTACTTC.

J is TRBJ2-1 and V is TRBV7-8; 11 nucleotides agree with TRBD2. CDR3 size: 15 residues. V was clipped by 5 bases and J by 9 bases; unmatched bases: 9. The germline CDR1 and CDR2 sequences are SGHVS and FQNEAQ. CDR3 loop: CASSLLTSGSGEQFF. The CDR3 DNA is TGTGCCAGCAGCCTACTTACTAGCGGGAGTGGTGAGCAGTTCTTC.

The genes are TRBV4-3 and TRBJ1-1; D perhaps matches TRBD1 (6 bases). Trimming took off 0 bases at V and 4 bases at J, with 9 bases between the two ends. This CDR3 is built from 14 residues. Germline V gene data show CDR1 as LGHNA and CDR2 as YSLEER. CDR3 sequence (DNA): TGCGCCAGCAGCCAAGATACGGGGGCCACTGAAGCTTTCTTT. This encodes CASSQDTGATEAFF.

This clone was recorded a few times. The chain has TRBV5-1 and TRBJ2-1; 14 positions agree with TRBD2. The germline gives CDR1 SGHRS, CDR2 YFSETQ. Losses at the gene ends were 4 bases for V and 4 bases for J; bases not matched to a gene: 4. The CDR3 covers 16 residues. CDR3 region: CASSARLAGGYNEQFF. The DNA for the CDR3 is TGCGCCAGCAGCGCACGACTAGCGGGAGGGTACAATGAGCAGTTCTTC.